This T cell receptor (beta chain) comes out of a study of T cells in Graves' hyperthyroidism and ophthalmopathy. This CDR3 has 16 amino acids. Germline CDR1 LGHNA, CDR2 YNFKEQ. V lost 1 base, J lost 4 bases, and 11 bases lay in between. Whole-study results and caveats: Most thyroid clonotypes expanded above 0.001 appeared in blood too.

This clonotype turned up a few times. Its antigen remains unknown. Graves' hyperthyroidism was deemed stable given no ophthalmopathy progression within 18 months. Each 10 ml fresh peripheral blood draw supplied the PBMCs. Researchers took RNA transcripts and amplified the TCR beta CDR3 regions from them. The HTBI primer set was used in a first-round RT-PCR of the TCR CDR3. TCRdb reprocessed the multiplex PCR reads via MiXCR and lists one record per CDR3 protein. The sample records some 760,000 distinct CDR3 sequences, 11% to 15% being singletons. The V and J genes are TRBV4-2 and TRBJ1-6, with D possibly being TRBD1 (6 bases). The sequenced sample was blood. The source is a young woman with Graves' hyperthyroidism. The CDR3 sequence is CASSQVHRDYNSPLHF. The CDR3 nucleotides read TGTGCCAGCAGCCAAGTACACAGGGATTATAATTCACCCCTCCACTTT.